Below are 6 T cell receptor beta chains sequenced from a single sample in a study of cytomegalovirus exposure and HLA in healthy donors. The PCR contained 60 Vbeta and 13 Jbeta primers. TCRdb's table, derived via immunoSEQ multiplex PCR, lists solely in-frame clones and lacks some. The data show 50,000 or so clones, around 68% seen once. Specimen: PBMCs. The origin of the receptors is a man younger than 40 in good health and CMV-seronegative.

The V gene is TRBV2, the J gene TRBJ2-2; D remains ambiguous. V gave up 0 bases and J gave up 5 bases, with 7 bases separating them. This CDR3 region has 14 residues. CDR1 SNHLY and CDR2 FYNNEI come from the germline V gene. CDR3 bases: TGTGCCAGCAGTGAAGCGCGGTTAACCGGGGAGCTGTTTTTT. It translates to CASSEARLTGELFF.

The table lists this clone with a few counts. The chain has TRBV5-8 and TRBJ2-5; 7 bases line up with TRBD2. The CDR3 spans 16 residues. V lost 7 bases to trimming and J lost 0 bases; unmatched junction nucleotides: 12. In germline, CDR1 is SGHTS, CDR2 YDEGEE. DNA for the CDR3: TGTGCCAGCGGCACACAGCGGGACCGTGACCAAGAGACCCAGTACTTC. Protein sequence: CASGTQRDRDQETQYF.

The genes are TRBV28 and TRBJ2-7, with 8 positions matching TRBD1. The CDR3 is 15 residues long. The trim removed 6 bases at V and 4 bases at J, leaving 11 bases unmatched. CDR1 and CDR2 from the germline V gene are MDHEN and SYDVKM. The CDR3 reads CASRPSGTGDYEQYF. DNA of the CDR3: TGTGCCAGCAGACCTTCCGGGACAGGAGATTACGAGCAGTACTTC. The full variable domain, in which reference TRBV28 and TRBJ2-7 provide the parts outside the CDR3, is DVKVTQSSRYLVKRTGEKVFLECVQDMDHENMFWYRQDPGLGLRLIYFSYDVKMKEKGDIPEGYSVSREKKERFSLILESASTNQTSMYLCASRPSGTGDYEQYFGPGTRLTVT.

This chain connects TRBV29-1 to TRBJ2-7, with 10 bases that match TRBD1. V lost 4 bases to trimming and J lost 1 base; unmatched junction nucleotides: 10. Per germline, CDR1 SQVTM and CDR2 ANQGSEA. The CDR3 is 16 residues long. The CDR3 DNA is TGCAGCGTTGGAGGGAGCCCGGGACAGGGGTCCTACGAGCAGTACTTC. Protein sequence: CSVGGSPGQGSYEQYF.

The chain couples TRBV21-1 to TRBJ2-3; the table's D call, TRBD1, was not checked against the DNA. TRBV21-1 is labeled a pseudogene. This CDR3 has 17 residues. The CDR3 nucleotides read TGTGCCAGCAGCAAAACTTGGACAGGGGGAGAGACAGATACGCAGTATTTT. Translated: CASSKTWTGGETDTQYF.

The chain is built from TRBV19 and TRBJ1-5; D is uncertain. Trimming left V 3 bases short and J 1 base short, with 7 bases between. CDR3 length: 14 residues. CDR1 LNHDA and CDR2 SQIVND come from the germline V gene (reference sequence). CDR3 loop: CASSIQSSNQPQHF. The CDR3 DNA is TGTGCCAGTAGTATTCAATCCAGCAATCAGCCCCAGCATTTT.